This is a list of T cell receptor beta chains from one sample in a study of low-dose radiotherapy and immunotherapy resistance in tumors. One entry per CDR3 protein results from TCRdb running MiXCR on the reads. Of some 88,000 distinct CDR3 sequences listed, roughly a tenth are singletons. The sequenced sample was PBMCs, obtained before treatment. The receptors originated from a male donor with prostate cancer. The CDR3 runs from the conserved cysteine through the conserved F or W. Each record gives: CDR3 length, D gene, J gene, V gene, clone size, CDR3 protein, CDR3 DNA. The D gene is left open where the match is weak. Clone size is given for some rows only: seen once, a few or many times, or a class if the clone is expanded.

>15|TRBD1|TRBJ2-7|TRBV20-1|few
CSAQAGGGRSYEQYF
TGCAGTGCCCAAGCAGGGGGCGGCCGTTCCTACGAGCAGTACTTC
>13|.|TRBJ2-5|TRBV12-3/TRBV12-4|few
CASSFSRGETQYF
TGTGCCAGCAGTTTCTCTCGCGGGGAGACCCAGTACTTC
>11|.|TRBJ1-1|TRBV28|many
CASSFVAEAFF
TGTGCCAGCAGTTTCGTCGCTGAAGCTTTCTTT
>13|TRBD2|TRBJ2-5|TRBV20-1|many
CSFAASGRETQYF
TGCAGTTTTGCGGCTAGCGGAAGAGAGACCCAGTACTTC
>15|.|TRBJ1-1|TRBV20-1|few
CSASSSGTGNTEAFF
TGCAGTGCTAGCTCATCCGGTACAGGAAACACTGAAGCTTTCTTT
>15|.|TRBJ2-5|TRBV29-1|many
CSVAPSGTPWETQYF
TGCAGCGTTGCTCCTTCCGGGACCCCGTGGGAGACCCAGTACTTC
>18|TRBD1|TRBJ1-5|TRBV2|many
CASSEVEGGWVDNQPQHF
TGTGCCAGCAGTGAAGTGGAAGGGGGCTGGGTAGACAATCAGCCCCAGCATTTT
>14|.|TRBJ2-7|TRBV4-2|many
CASSQDLGRYEQYF
TGTGCCAGCAGCCAAGATCTGGGGCGGTACGAGCAGTACTTC
>15|TRBD1|TRBJ2-1|TRBV29-1|few
CSVDGGQGAGGEQFF
TGCAGCGTTGATGGGGGACAGGGGGCTGGGGGTGAGCAGTTCTTC
>17|.|TRBJ1-4|TRBV4-3|many
CASSQDPPAGKNEKLFF
TGCGCCAGCAGCCAAGACCCGCCGGCAGGAAAGAATGAAAAACTGTTTTTT
>16|.|TRBJ1-4|TRBV28|many
CASSGGGTRDGEKLFF
TGTGCCAGCAGCGGGGGCGGAACGAGAGATGGTGAAAAACTGTTTTTT
>16|TRBD2|TRBJ2-1|TRBV6-8|many
CASSYLGLAGVNEQFF
TGTGCCAGCAGTTACTTGGGACTAGCGGGAGTCAATGAGCAGTTCTTC
>16|TRBD1|TRBJ2-2|TRBV4-3|many
CASSQGRGLKTGELFF
TGCGCCAGCAGCCAAGGCAGGGGGCTGAAGACCGGGGAGCTGTTTTTT
>14|.|TRBJ2-7|TRBV9|few
CASSRTVNPYEQYF
TGTGCCAGCAGCAGGACAGTGAACCCCTACGAGCAGTACTTC
>14|TRBD1|TRBJ1-5|TRBV3-1|few
CASSRTGPNQPQHF
TGTGCCAGCAGCCGGACAGGACCTAATCAGCCCCAGCATTTT
>14|.|TRBJ1-1|TRBV27|many
CASSWKGRGTEAFF
TGTGCCAGCAGCTGGAAGGGGAGAGGCACTGAAGCTTTCTTT
>16|TRBD2|TRBJ2-7|TRBV10-3|many
CAMMALAGVLFYEQYF
TGTGCCATGATGGCCCTAGCGGGAGTCCTGTTCTACGAGCAGTACTTC
>13|TRBD1|TRBJ2-1|TRBV28|.
CASNPGQGDEQFF
TGTGCCAGCAACCCGGGACAGGGCGATGAGCAGTTCTTC
>13|.|TRBJ2-5|TRBV4-2|many
CASSQVGEETQYF
TGTGCCAGCAGCCAAGTCGGGGAAGAGACCCAGTACTTC
>15|TRBD1|TRBJ2-5|TRBV28|few
CASSSPGQNQETQYF
TGTGCCAGCAGTTCCCCGGGACAGAATCAAGAGACCCAGTACTTC
>14|.|TRBJ1-6|TRBV27|many
CASSLGEHRSPLHF
TGTGCCAGCAGTTTAGGGGAGCATCGCTCACCCCTCCACTTT
>17|.|TRBJ2-1|TRBV7-3|many
CASSLLFAGANPHEQFF
TGTGCCAGCAGCTTATTGTTCGCGGGGGCCAATCCGCATGAGCAGTTCTTC
>13|.|TRBJ2-1|TRBV6-6|many
CASSYGGYNEQFF
TGTGCCAGCAGTTACGGGGGGTACAATGAGCAGTTCTTC
>13|.|TRBJ1-3|TRBV2|many
CASRGDSGNTIYF
TGTGCCAGCAGGGGAGATTCTGGAAACACCATATATTTT
>18|.|TRBJ2-1|TRBV24-1|many
CATSDPNDSFGAYNEQFF
TGTGCCACCAGTGACCCGAATGACAGTTTTGGTGCCTACAATGAGCAGTTCTTC
>18|.|TRBJ1-4|TRBV7-6|many
CASSLAVARLQGHEKLFF
TGTGCCAGCAGCTTAGCGGTTGCTCGTCTACAGGGACATGAAAAACTGTTTTTT
>15|TRBD1|TRBJ1-6|TRBV19|many
CASSNHWDSSSPLHF
TGTGCCAGTAGTAATCATTGGGACAGTTCTTCACCCCTCCACTTT
>14|.|TRBJ2-2|TRBV12-3/TRBV12-4|many
CASSSWGAGGELFF
TGTGCCAGCAGTTCCTGGGGGGCAGGCGGGGAGCTGTTTTTT
>13|TRBD2|TRBJ2-1|TRBV20-1|many
CSATGLAGNEQFF
TGCAGTGCGACGGGACTAGCGGGGAATGAGCAGTTCTTC
>14|TRBD1|TRBJ1-2|TRBV27|many
CASNPGTGKGGYTF
TGTGCCAGCAACCCGGGGACAGGGAAAGGAGGCTACACCTTC
>14|.|TRBJ2-7|TRBV6-5|.
CASCSVASEEKQYF
TGTGCCAGCTGTTCGGTAGCCTCCGAGGAGAAGCAGTACTTC
>14|.|TRBJ1-1|TRBV15|few
CATSRDPGRAEAFF
TGTGCCACCAGCAGAGATCCAGGTAGAGCTGAAGCTTTCTTT
>15|TRBD2|TRBJ2-7|TRBV6-8|many
CASKTSGRAHYEQYF
TGTGCCAGCAAAACTAGCGGGAGGGCCCACTACGAGCAGTACTTC
>16|.|TRBJ1-1|TRBV28|.
CASSSRGTEQGSEAFF
TGTGCCAGCAGTTCACGCGGAACCGAACAGGGTTCCGAAGCTTTCTTT
>15|TRBD1|TRBJ1-5|TRBV28|many
CASSLGTGKNQPQHF
TGTGCCAGCAGTTTAGGGACAGGGAAAAATCAGCCCCAGCATTTT
>16|.|TRBJ1-5|TRBV27|.
CASSYSPASSIQPQHF
TGTGCCAGCAGTTACTCACCGGCCAGCAGCATCCAGCCCCAGCATTTT
>15|TRBD2|TRBJ2-7|TRBV12-3/TRBV12-4|many
CASSPTGTMTYEQYF
TGTGCCAGCAGCCCTACCGGGACTATGACCTACGAGCAGTACTTC
>18|.|TRBJ2-3|TRBV20-1|many
CSARAPRVVRGVRDTQYF
TGCAGTGCTAGAGCCCCCCGGGTAGTTCGGGGAGTTCGGGATACGCAGTATTTT
>14|TRBD2|TRBJ2-2|TRBV12-3/TRBV12-4|.
CASRLAGGPGELFF
TGTGCCAGCAGACTAGCGGGAGGGCCCGGGGAGCTGTTTTTT
>14|TRBD1|TRBJ2-7|TRBV7-2|many
CASSKTGVAYEQYF
TGTGCCAGCAGCAAAACAGGGGTTGCCTACGAGCAGTACTTC
>14|TRBD2|TRBJ2-1|TRBV19|many
CASSVLAGYNEQFF
TGTGCCAGTAGTGTACTAGCGGGCTACAATGAGCAGTTCTTC
>15|.|TRBJ1-5|TRBV2|many
CASSEGWGSNQPQHF
TGTGCCAGCAGTGAAGGTTGGGGGAGCAATCAGCCCCAGCATTTT
>15|.|TRBJ1-4|TRBV4-3|many
CASSQGGTTNEKLFF
TGCGCCAGCAGCCAAGGCGGGACAACTAATGAAAAACTGTTTTTT
>18|TRBD2|TRBJ2-1|TRBV6-5|many
CASTSGLAGGKAYNEQFF
TGTGCCAGCACCTCGGGACTAGCGGGAGGAAAAGCCTACAATGAGCAGTTCTTC
>12|.|TRBJ2-2|TRBV29-1|many
CSVEGRAGELFF
TGCAGCGTTGAAGGCAGGGCCGGGGAGCTGTTTTTT
>12|.|TRBJ1-1|TRBV15|.
CATSDYSTEAFF
TGTGCCACCAGCGATTACAGCACTGAAGCTTTCTTT
>14|TRBD1|TRBJ2-5|TRBV7-2|many
CASSPGQGVMTQYF
TGTGCCAGCAGCCCGGGACAGGGTGTAATGACCCAGTACTTC
>15|TRBD1|TRBJ2-7|TRBV12-3/TRBV12-4|many
CASSLWGQGGHEQYF
TGTGCCAGCAGTTTATGGGGACAGGGAGGCCACGAGCAGTACTTC
>16|.|TRBJ1-4|TRBV28|many
CASKGSLAPAREKLFF
TGTGCCAGCAAAGGTAGCCTAGCCCCGGCAAGGGAAAAACTGTTTTTT
>14|.|TRBJ2-7|TRBV5-4|.
CASSLHGGAYEQYF
TGTGCCAGCAGCTTGCACGGGGGAGCCTACGAGCAGTACTTC
>16|TRBD1|TRBJ2-6|TRBV12-3/TRBV12-4|.
CASSPIRGSGANVLTF
TGTGCCAGCAGCCCAATCAGGGGGTCTGGGGCCAACGTCCTGACTTTC
>14|TRBD2|TRBJ2-3|TRBV20-1|many
CSAIPGLVTDTQYF
TGCAGTGCTATTCCGGGACTAGTAACAGATACGCAGTATTTT
>17|TRBD2|TRBJ2-7|TRBV10-3|.
CAISGTLAGGSSYEQYF
TGTGCCATCAGTGGAACTCTAGCGGGGGGGAGCTCCTACGAGCAGTACTTC
>17|TRBD2|TRBJ2-7|TRBV27|few
CASSSRTSGRAPYEQYF
TGTGCCAGCAGTTCACGGACTAGCGGGAGGGCTCCCTACGAGCAGTACTTC
>13|TRBD2|TRBJ2-1|TRBV7-3|many
CASSFASGNEQFF
TGTGCCAGCAGCTTTGCTAGCGGCAATGAGCAGTTCTTC